This TCR beta chain was recovered during a study of T cell repertoires in cytomegalovirus infection. Study-level background: Peptides in the study included HLA-C-restricted and HLA-B-restricted CMV epitopes. Carrying CMV and the relevant HLA type showed in public TCR beta signatures. The study's findings and limits: HLA-C-restricted CMV-specific TCR beta clonotypes prevailed in the ex vivo response.

Note on this clonotype: The target antigen is unknown.

Germline values: CDR1 SEHNR, CDR2 FQNEAQ (reference sequence). The CDR3 runs to 13 residues. The ends were cut back, 0 bases at V and 7 bases at J, with 9 bases in the middle. TCRdb processed the reads anew with MiXCR; each CDR3 protein has one entry. The table shows just over 450,000 distinct CDR3 sequences, with under 55% occurring only once. The clonotype originates from a human donor in good health (CMV status not recorded). Some clones in this sample may be carry-over from other donors' samples. The sample consisted of cultured PBMCs, taken from culture after CMV antigen stimulation. This chain joins TRBV7-9 and TRBJ1-1; D is unresolved. CDR3 DNA: TGTGCCAGCAGCTTAGCGGGCGGATATGAAGCTTTCTTT. This codes for CASSLAGGYEAFF.